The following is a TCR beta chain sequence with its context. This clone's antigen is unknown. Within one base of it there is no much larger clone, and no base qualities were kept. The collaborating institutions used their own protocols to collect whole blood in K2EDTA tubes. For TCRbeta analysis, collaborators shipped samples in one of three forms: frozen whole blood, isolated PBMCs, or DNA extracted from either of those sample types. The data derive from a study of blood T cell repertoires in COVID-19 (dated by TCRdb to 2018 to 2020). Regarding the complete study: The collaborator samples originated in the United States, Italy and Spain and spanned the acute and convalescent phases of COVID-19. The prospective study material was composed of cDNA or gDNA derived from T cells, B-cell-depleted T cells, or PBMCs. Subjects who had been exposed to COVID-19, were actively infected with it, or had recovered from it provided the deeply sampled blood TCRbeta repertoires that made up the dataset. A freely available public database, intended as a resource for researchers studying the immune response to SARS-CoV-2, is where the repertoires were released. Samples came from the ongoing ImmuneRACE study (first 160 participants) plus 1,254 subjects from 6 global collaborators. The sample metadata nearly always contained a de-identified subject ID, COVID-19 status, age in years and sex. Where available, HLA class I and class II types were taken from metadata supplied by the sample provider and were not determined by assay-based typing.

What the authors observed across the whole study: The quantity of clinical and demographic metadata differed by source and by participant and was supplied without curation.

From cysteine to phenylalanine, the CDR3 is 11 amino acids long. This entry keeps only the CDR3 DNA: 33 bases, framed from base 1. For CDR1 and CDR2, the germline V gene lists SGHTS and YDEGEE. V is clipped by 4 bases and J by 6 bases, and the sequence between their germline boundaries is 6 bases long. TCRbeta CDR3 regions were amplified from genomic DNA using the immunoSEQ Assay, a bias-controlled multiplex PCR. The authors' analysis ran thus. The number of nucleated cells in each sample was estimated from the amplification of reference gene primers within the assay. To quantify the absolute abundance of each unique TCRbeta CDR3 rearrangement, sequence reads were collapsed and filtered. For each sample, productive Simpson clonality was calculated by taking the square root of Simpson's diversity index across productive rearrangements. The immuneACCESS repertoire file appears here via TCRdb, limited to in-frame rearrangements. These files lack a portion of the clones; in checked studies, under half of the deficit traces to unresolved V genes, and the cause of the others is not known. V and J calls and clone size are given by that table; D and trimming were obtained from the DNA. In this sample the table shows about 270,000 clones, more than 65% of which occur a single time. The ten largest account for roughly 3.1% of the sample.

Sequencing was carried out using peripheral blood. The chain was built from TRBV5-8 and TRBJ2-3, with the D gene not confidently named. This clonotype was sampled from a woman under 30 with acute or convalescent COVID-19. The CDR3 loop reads CASSRSDTQYF. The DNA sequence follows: TGTGCCAGCAGCCGGTCGGATACGCAGTATTTT.